Below, one T cell receptor beta chain is given with its context. Its antigen remains undetermined. Base qualities are not recorded, but no much larger clone differs from it by a single base. The source of the sample is a study of cytomegalovirus exposure and HLA in healthy donors (dated by TCRdb to about 2017). Turning to the overall study: An earlier analysis of roughly 500 of the donors reported approximately 290 Gb of sequence data and 117 million unique TCR beta sequences from some 180 million T cells. An early release covering about 600 HLA-typed donors comprised about 300 gigabases of sequencing data and approximately 85 million unique TCR sequences. The number of typed donors differed by locus: about 629-630 for A, B, C, DRB1 and DQB1; 522 for DQA1; about 600 for DPA1; and around 490 for DPB1. All discovery cohort repertoires had been generated on a single sequencing platform. A later analysis re-examined previously published TCR beta repertoires from about 700 donors and added high-resolution HLA genotyping to investigate patterns of TCR occurrence. The study profiled the T cell repertoires of 666 subjects by immunosequencing and related them to cytomegalovirus serostatus. The later analysis used no new phenotypic data to find candidate immune exposures, relying instead on TCR beta sequences and their occurrence across donors. A later genetic analysis took genome-wide SNP genotypes for about three fifths of the 666 donors and used that subset as a discovery cohort. HLA typing included class I and class II loci at four-digit resolution. Of the 350 to 400 genotyped donors, about 84% fell in the genetic ancestry cluster associated with self-reported Caucasian donors. An earlier analysis of 587 of the donors used high-throughput TCR beta sequencing to judge whether each TCR beta V gene segment behaved as functional or pseudogenic. Across roughly 420 genotyped donors of the cohort, an average of about 200,000 unique TCR beta nucleotide sequences per donor were sequenced, and roughly a sixth of those sequences were non-productive. Roughly five DR-DQ haplotypes were treated as single units for association and clustering because of strong linkage in the cohort. To predict cytomegalovirus infection status, the study brought together high-throughput TCR immunosequencing, statistical association of individual TCRs with disease status, and machine learning. Donor age, sex, ethnicity and CMV serostatus were compiled together with the repertoire data. The study aimed to test whether signatures of past pathogen exposure could be identified by cataloging public T cell receptors. In addition to the first cohort of approximately 650 subjects, a separate validation cohort of approximately 110 different subjects was used. General conclusions and limits of the study: The classifier was reported to diagnose cytomegalovirus status with high specificity and sensitivity in both the original cohort and the validation cohort. A later genetic analysis reported fewer N-insertions in productive TCRs among donors in an Asian-associated ancestry cluster than the approximately 670-donor mean. Most TCR sequences were observed very rarely across donors, whereas some public TCRs were present in many individuals. A later analysis reported that several top co-occurrence clusters appeared linked to parvovirus B19, influenza, CMV and Epstein-Barr virus. A cluster of highly shared sequence variants was judged likely to represent a technical artifact of the sequencing pipeline. When HLA alleles, especially DR and DQ, strongly co-occurred, TCR associations were difficult to assign to individual alleles. Most CMV-associated TCR beta chains appeared to be HLA-restricted in a later analysis, and the HLA associations seemed to be driven largely by CMV exposure. In a later genetic analysis, a missense DCLRE1C variant was associated with V-gene and J-gene trimming of TCR beta chains, and the association was replicated in an independent cohort. In a later analysis, TCR association rates were found to vary across HLA loci, with the most associated TCRs seen for DRB1 alleles and the fewest for HLA-C alleles. The earlier analysis of approximately 540 of the donors excluded some 16 rarely observed V segments, including chromosome 9 orphons, because counts were too low. An earlier analysis of some 590 of the donors showed that most TCR beta V segments appeared in productive rearrangements either about 87% or about 30% of the time, which broadly matched IMGT annotations. In a later analysis, 15,000 to 20,000 TCR beta sequences were associated with specific HLA alleles at a false discovery rate of 0.05. Only TCR beta chains were sequenced in this cohort, and the absence of alpha or paired-chain data limited detectable features. In a later analysis, HLA-associated TCR beta chains showed more clonal expansion and lower generation probabilities than non-associated chains that were equally common. The presence/absence analyses assumed that sequencing depth was roughly uniform across donors, and that assumption may not be true. Correlated functional status among segregating V segments might be attributable to linkage disequilibrium, but an unknown experimental factor could not be ruled out. A further reported finding was that TCR beta sequences accurately predicted the HLA-A and HLA-B alleles for most subjects in the first cohort. The study gave a list of some 150 TCR beta chains associated with cytomegalovirus. Because HLA typing was unavailable for some donors at each locus, only the typed subset was used in association tests. In vitro tests confirmed that a few of the cytomegalovirus-associated TCR beta chains recognize cytomegalovirus antigens. According to the authors, the approach could potentially be generalized to other disease states and immunological phenotypes. CMV serostatus was the only immune exposure information available for the cohort.

The cohort comprised around 700 healthy bone marrow donors. Cohort members were all nominally healthy when sampled, although unrecorded immune exposures were likely present. The donor tested CMV seropositive and was one of the 289 seropositive cohort members. A peripheral blood sample was provided by each donor, and peripheral blood mononuclear cells were used for TCR beta sequencing. Genomic DNA was extracted from the blood cell samples with the Qiagen DNeasy Blood Extraction Kit. The library was prepared using the immunoSEQ multiplex PCR assay. A mixture of 60 forward primers for TCR Vbeta segments and 13 reverse primers for TCR Jbeta segments was used in the multiplex PCR. A multiplex PCR assay on genomic DNA amplified the CDR3 region of rearranged TCR beta genes. The Illumina HiSeq System was used to sequence the amplified TCR beta libraries as 87-base-pair reads. Turning to the authors' computational methods: In a later analysis, roughly 80 million unique TCR beta chains were counted across the 500 to 700 repertoires, and roughly 9.9 million of these chains were shared by at least two donors. To remove PCR and sequencing errors, raw reads were error-corrected and collapsed into unique sequences using a nearest-neighbor algorithm that merged closely related sequences. Alignment of CDR3 sequences to IMGT reference sequences was used to assign V, D and J gene segments. Each retained sequence needed at least a six-nucleotide match to both a V gene segment and a J gene segment. A rearrangement was called productive if the CDR3 had no stop codons and remained in frame with V and J, and every other rearrangement was called non-productive. Following IMGT convention, CDR3 was defined as the stretch from the second conserved V-encoded cysteine to the conserved J-encoded phenylalanine. The earlier analysis of approximately 500 of the donors excluded sequences that lacked an unambiguous match to a single V gene segment. In an earlier analysis of several hundred of the donors, V segments were called functional above 56.7% productive rearrangements and were called segregating when the between-donor standard deviation exceeded 5%. A statistical classification framework was developed to diagnose cytomegalovirus status using the catalog of TCR beta chain sequences. In a later analysis, TCR nucleotide sequences were compared against IMGT/GENE-DB human TR gene sequences so that V and J genes could be assigned. In a later analysis, CDR3 sequences and most-parsimonious VDJ recombination scenarios were assigned using the TCRdist pipeline. In a later analysis, each TCR beta chain was defined by its CDR3 amino acid sequence together with its V-gene family, and reads lacking a unique V-gene family were excluded. As a way to deal with suspected cross-contamination and a sequencing artifact, a later analysis dropped roughly 600 nucleotide sequences that were highly shared and had low generation probability. For each public chain, a later analysis derived a clonal expansion index from normalized ranks of inferred template counts within each repertoire. A later analysis computed generation probabilities with a VDJ recombination model fitted to out-of-frame rearrangements, and checked the results against IGoR. In a later analysis, hypergeometric tests were used to score TCR-TCR, TCR-HLA and TCR-CMV co-occurrence, with a repertoire-size bias correction applied to TCR pairs. To estimate false discovery rates, a later analysis permuted the HLA or CMV assignments 20 times. In a later analysis, co-occurring TCRs were grouped with DBSCAN, and TCRdist sequence similarity was added when clustering was performed within HLA-allele-positive subsets. For co-occurrence clustering, repertoires with fewer than 30,000 or more than 120,000 public chains were excluded, along with roughly 5 repertoires with anomalous nucleotide sharing. TCRdb's version of the immuneACCESS table is confined to in-frame rearrangements and falls short of the full clone set. An unresolved V gene accounts for under half of the shortfall where checked; the remainder is of unknown origin. V, J and clone size derive from that table, while D and trimming were established from the DNA sequence. The table for this sample lists about 130,000 clones; over 65% of them were counted only once. The top ten clones comprise approximately 10% of the sample.

The sample was PBMCs. The sequence was collected from a man aged 30 to 45 in good health and CMV-seropositive.

The sequenced DNA: TGCGCCAGCAGCCTCCGACAGGAGACGAACACTGAAGCTTTCTTT. Translated, this is CASSLRQETNTEAFF. The V and J genes are TRBV4-1 and TRBJ1-1; the D segment could be TRBD1, given 6 matching bases. Via the germline V gene, CDR1 is MGHRA and CDR2 YSYEKL. The CDR3 runs 15 residues from the cysteine to the phenylalanine. CDR3 DNA only is kept here, 45 bases in frame from base 1. Trimming costs V 4 bases and J 1 base, and their ends lie 13 bases apart.